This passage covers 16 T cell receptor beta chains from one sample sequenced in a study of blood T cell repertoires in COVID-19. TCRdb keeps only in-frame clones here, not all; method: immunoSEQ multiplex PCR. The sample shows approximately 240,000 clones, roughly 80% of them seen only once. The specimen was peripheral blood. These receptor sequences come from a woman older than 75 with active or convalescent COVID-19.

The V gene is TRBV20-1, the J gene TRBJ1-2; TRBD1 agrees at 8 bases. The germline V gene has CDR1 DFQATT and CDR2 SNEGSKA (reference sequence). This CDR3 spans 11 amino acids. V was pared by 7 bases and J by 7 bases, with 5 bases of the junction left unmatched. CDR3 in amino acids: CSVRGRSGYTF. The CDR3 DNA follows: TGCAGTGTCAGGGGGCGTAGTGGCTACACCTTC.

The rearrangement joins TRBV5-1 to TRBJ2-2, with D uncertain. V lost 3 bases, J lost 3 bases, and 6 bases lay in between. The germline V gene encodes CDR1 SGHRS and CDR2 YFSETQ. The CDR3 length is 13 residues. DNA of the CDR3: TGCGCCAGCAGCTCTTCCTACACCGGGGAGCTGTTTTTT. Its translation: CASSSSYTGELFF.

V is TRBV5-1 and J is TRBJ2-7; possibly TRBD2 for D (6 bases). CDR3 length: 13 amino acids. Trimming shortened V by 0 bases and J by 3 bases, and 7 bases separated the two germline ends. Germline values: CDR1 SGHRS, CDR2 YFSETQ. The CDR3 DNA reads TGCGCCAGCAGCTTGGTGGGAGGCTACGAGCAGTACTTC. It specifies CASSLVGGYEQYF.

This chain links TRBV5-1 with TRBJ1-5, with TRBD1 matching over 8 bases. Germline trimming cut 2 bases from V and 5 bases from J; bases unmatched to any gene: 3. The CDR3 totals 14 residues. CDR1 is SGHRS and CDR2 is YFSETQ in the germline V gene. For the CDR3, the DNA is TGCGCCAGCAGCTTTTCAGGGGGCGATCAGCCCCAGCATTTT. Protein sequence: CASSFSGGDQPQHF.

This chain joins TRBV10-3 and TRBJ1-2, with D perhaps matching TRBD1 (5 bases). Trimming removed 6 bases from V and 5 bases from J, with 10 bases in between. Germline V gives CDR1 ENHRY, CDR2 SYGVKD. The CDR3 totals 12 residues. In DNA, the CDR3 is TGTGCCATCAGCGGTCAGGGATATGGCTACACCTTC. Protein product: CAISGQGYGYTF.

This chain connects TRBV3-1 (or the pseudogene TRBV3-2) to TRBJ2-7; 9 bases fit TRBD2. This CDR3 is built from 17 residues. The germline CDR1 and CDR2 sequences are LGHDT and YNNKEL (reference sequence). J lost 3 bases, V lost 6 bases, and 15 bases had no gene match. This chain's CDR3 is CASSDRLAGARIYEQYF. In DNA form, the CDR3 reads TGTGCCAGCAGTGATCGGTTAGCGGGGGCTCGCATCTACGAGCAGTACTTC.

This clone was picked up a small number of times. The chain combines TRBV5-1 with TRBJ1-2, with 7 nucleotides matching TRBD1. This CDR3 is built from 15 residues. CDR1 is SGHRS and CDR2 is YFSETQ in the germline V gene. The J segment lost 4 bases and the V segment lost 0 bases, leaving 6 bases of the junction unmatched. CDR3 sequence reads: CASSLDPGGGYGYTF. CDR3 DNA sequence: TGCGCCAGCAGCTTGGACCCAGGGGGAGGCTATGGCTACACCTTC.

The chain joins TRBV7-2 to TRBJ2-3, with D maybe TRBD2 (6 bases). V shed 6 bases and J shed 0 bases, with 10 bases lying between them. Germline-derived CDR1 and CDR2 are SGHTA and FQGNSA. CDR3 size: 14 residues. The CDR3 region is CASSLTSSTDTQYF. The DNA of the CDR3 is TGTGCCAGCAGTTTGACTAGTAGCACAGATACGCAGTATTTT.

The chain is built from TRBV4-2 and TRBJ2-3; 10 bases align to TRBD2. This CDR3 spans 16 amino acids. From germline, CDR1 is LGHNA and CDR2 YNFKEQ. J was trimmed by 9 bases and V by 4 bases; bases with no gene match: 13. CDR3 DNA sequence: TGTGCCAGCAGCCCCCAGGACTCTAGCGGGAGCTTCACGCAGTATTTT. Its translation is CASSPQDSSGSFTQYF.

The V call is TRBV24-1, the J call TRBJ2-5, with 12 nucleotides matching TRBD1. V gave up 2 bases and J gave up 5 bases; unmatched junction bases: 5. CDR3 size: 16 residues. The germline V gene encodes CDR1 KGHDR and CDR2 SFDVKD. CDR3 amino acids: CATSDSGQGAGETQYF. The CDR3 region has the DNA TGTGCCACCAGTGATTCGGGACAGGGGGCTGGGGAGACCCAGTACTTC.

CDR3 nucleotide sequence: TGTGCCAGCAGCCCGAGACTGCAAGACAATGAGCAGTTCTTC. Translated, it gives CASSPRLQDNEQFF. V and J are TRBV4-2 and TRBJ2-1; no clear D gene. Germline values: CDR1 LGHNA, CDR2 YNFKEQ. The CDR3 runs to 14 residues. V lost 4 bases, J lost 5 bases, and 12 bases lay in between.

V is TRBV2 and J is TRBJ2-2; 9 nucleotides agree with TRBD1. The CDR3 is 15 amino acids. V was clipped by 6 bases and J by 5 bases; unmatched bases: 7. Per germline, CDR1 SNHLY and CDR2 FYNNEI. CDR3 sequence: CASRQGAGGTGELFF. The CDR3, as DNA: TGTGCCAGCAGACAGGGGGCAGGGGGAACCGGGGAGCTGTTTTTT.

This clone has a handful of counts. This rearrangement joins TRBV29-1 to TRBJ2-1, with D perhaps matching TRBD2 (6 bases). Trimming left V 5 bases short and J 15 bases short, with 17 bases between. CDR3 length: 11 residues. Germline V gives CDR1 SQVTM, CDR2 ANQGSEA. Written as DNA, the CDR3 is TGCAGCGTTAATTTTAGGGAGGTTCGGTTCTTC. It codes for CSVNFREVRFF.

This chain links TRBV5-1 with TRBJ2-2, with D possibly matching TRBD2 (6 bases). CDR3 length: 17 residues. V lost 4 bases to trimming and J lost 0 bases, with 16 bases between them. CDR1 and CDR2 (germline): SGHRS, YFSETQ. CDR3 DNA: TGCGCCAGCAGCGAATTAGCGGCCCCTTCGAACACCGGGGAGCTGTTTTTT. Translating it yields CASSELAAPSNTGELFF.

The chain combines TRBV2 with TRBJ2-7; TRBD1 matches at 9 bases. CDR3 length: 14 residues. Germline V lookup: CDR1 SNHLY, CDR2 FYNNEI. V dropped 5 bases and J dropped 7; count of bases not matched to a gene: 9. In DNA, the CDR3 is TGTGCCAGCAGTTCCCGGACAGGGGCAGGGGAGCAGTACTTC. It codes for CASSSRTGAGEQYF.

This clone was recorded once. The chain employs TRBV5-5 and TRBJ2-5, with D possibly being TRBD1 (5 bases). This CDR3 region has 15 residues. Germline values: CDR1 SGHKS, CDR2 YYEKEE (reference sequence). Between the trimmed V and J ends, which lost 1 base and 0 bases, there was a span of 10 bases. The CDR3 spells CASSLRGLNQETQYF. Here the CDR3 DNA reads TGTGCCAGCAGCTTGAGGGGCCTCAACCAAGAGACCCAGTACTTC.